This T cell receptor beta chain was captured in a study of T-cell memory formation after mild COVID-19. This clonotype appeared a few times. The trim removed 2 bases at V and 4 bases at J, leaving 6 bases unmatched. CDR3 length: 15 amino acids. Germline V gene data show CDR1 as SGHTA and CDR2 as FQGTGA. TCRdb re-called the 5' RACE reads through MiXCR, storing one row per CDR3 protein. The table lists about 470,000 distinct CDR3 sequences, roughly 25% of them singletons, with about an eighth in the top ten. The rearrangement joins TRBV7-3 to TRBJ2-3; 7 bases fit TRBD2. Source material: PBMCs or a T cell subset sorted from them (not recorded which). This clonotype was obtained from an adult woman who had mild COVID-19 (a few samples of this study predate the infection). Cell type and time point are not known. The CDR3 DNA is TGTGCCAGCAGCTTAGGCGGGAGAAGATCAGATACGCAGTATTTT. Translation gives CASSLGGRRSDTQYF.